A selection of T cell receptor beta chains follows, all from one sample in a study of post-analysis software for immune sequencing data. TCRdb redid the calling of the PCR reads with MiXCR, one entry per CDR3 protein. Of 800,000 to 950,000 distinct CDR3 sequences listed, approximately 57% are singletons. The sample comprised blood. The receptors were gathered from a girl aged 5-17 years with multiple sclerosis. Each CDR3 is given with its conserved first and last residue. D genes are given only for firm matches. Rows give clone size only sometimes, using once, few, many, or a class for an expanded clone.

D: TRBD2; J: TRBJ2-1; size: few; V: TRBV29-1; DNA: TGCAGCGTTGGTTGGCGGGGGGCCGGTGAGCAGTTCTTC; CDR3: CSVGWRGAGEQFF
D: -; J: TRBJ1-2; size: -; V: TRBV29-1; DNA: TGCAGCGTGGGGGCGGGCTTAGTAGGCTACACCTTC; CDR3: CSVGAGLVGYTF
D: TRBD2; J: TRBJ2-1; size: few; V: TRBV20-1; DNA: TGCAGTGCGAAGACTAGCGGGGGGGGTCGCTTCCACAATGAGCAGTTCTTC; CDR3: CSAKTSGGGRFHNEQFF
D: -; J: TRBJ2-7; size: -; V: TRBV18; DNA: TGTGCCAGCTCACCACTTTTCCCGGGGTTTTCCGAGCAGTACTTC; CDR3: CASSPLFPGFSEQYF
D: -; J: TRBJ1-4; size: -; V: TRBV4-2; DNA: TGTGCCAGCAGCCAAGAAAGGGGTGAAAAACTGTTTTTT; CDR3: CASSQERGEKLFF
D: TRBD2; J: TRBJ2-7; size: -; V: TRBV7-2; DNA: TGTGCCAGCAGCTTAGCCCCACTAGCGGCAGGCGAGCAGTACTTC; CDR3: CASSLAPLAAGEQYF
D: TRBD2; J: TRBJ2-3; size: -; V: TRBV28; DNA: TGTGCCAGCATACGGGAGGGGGATACGCAGTATTTT; CDR3: CASIREGDTQYF
D: -; J: TRBJ2-7; size: -; V: TRBV15; DNA: TGTGCCACCAGGGGGGGTACCTACGAGCAGTACTTC; CDR3: CATRGGTYEQYF
D: TRBD1; J: TRBJ2-1; size: -; V: TRBV28; DNA: TGTGCCAGCAGTTTCCCCGGGACAGGGGGCTACAATGAGCAGTTCTTC; CDR3: CASSFPGTGGYNEQFF
D: -; J: TRBJ1-2; size: -; V: TRBV6-6; DNA: TGTGCCAGCAGTTTGGACGGCGCGGGGCGTGACTATGGCTACACCTTC; CDR3: CASSLDGAGRDYGYTF
D: TRBD2; J: TRBJ2-7; size: few; V: TRBV18; DNA: TGTGCCAGCTCACCCCTAGCGGGAATCGAGGCCTACGAGCAGTACTTC; CDR3: CASSPLAGIEAYEQYF
D: -; J: TRBJ2-3; size: -; V: TRBV25-1; DNA: TGTGCCAGCAGTGAACAAGGTCAGGGGTGGACAGATACGCAGTATTTT; CDR3: CASSEQGQGWTDTQYF
D: -; J: TRBJ2-2; size: -; V: TRBV20-1; DNA: TGCAGTGCTAGAGTCTACGATGGCAGAAGCAAGGCCCCCGGGGAGCTGTTTTTT; CDR3: CSARVYDGRSKAPGELFF
D: TRBD1; J: TRBJ2-7; size: -; V: TRBV10-3; DNA: TGTGCCATCGCCCGGGACAGGGGGCTCTACGAGCAGTACTTC; CDR3: CAIARDRGLYEQYF
D: TRBD1; J: TRBJ1-2; size: -; V: TRBV27; DNA: TGTGCCAGCAGCCCCGGGACAGGGATATCCTATAGCTATGGCTACACCTTC; CDR3: CASSPGTGISYSYGYTF
D: TRBD2; J: TRBJ2-5; size: -; V: TRBV12-3/TRBV12-4; DNA: TGTGCCAGCAGTTTTTGGTCTAGCGGGAGGGAAGAGACCCAGTACTTC; CDR3: CASSFWSSGREETQYF
D: TRBD1; J: TRBJ1-2; size: -; V: TRBV3-1; DNA: TGTGCCAGCAGCCAAGGGACAGGGCTCAACTATGGCTACACCTTC; CDR3: CASSQGTGLNYGYTF
D: -; J: TRBJ2-1; size: few; V: TRBV6-6; DNA: TGTGCCAGCATAGGGCTACTCAATGAGCAGTTCTTC; CDR3: CASIGLLNEQFF
D: -; J: TRBJ2-5; size: few; V: TRBV29-1; DNA: TGCAGCGTTGCGGACCGTACCCAGTACTTC; CDR3: CSVADRTQYF
D: TRBD1; J: TRBJ2-7; size: -; V: TRBV30; DNA: TGTGCCTGGTCGGACAGGGCGTCCTACGAGCAGTACTTC; CDR3: CAWSDRASYEQYF
D: -; J: TRBJ2-1; size: -; V: TRBV13; DNA: TGTGCCAGCAGCTTAAACGAGGTCGGTTCCTACAATGAGCAGTTCTTC; CDR3: CASSLNEVGSYNEQFF